This T cell receptor beta chain was obtained from a study of cytomegalovirus exposure and HLA in healthy donors (dated by TCRdb to 2016 to 2017). Broadly, across the study: An earlier analysis of roughly 630 of the donors reported 250 to 350 Gb of sequence data and 120 million or so unique TCR beta sequences from about 180 million T cells. An early release covering approximately 600 HLA-typed donors comprised approximately 300 gigabases of sequencing data and around 80 million unique TCR sequences. The genetic ancestry cluster associated with self-reported Caucasian donors included roughly 84% of the roughly 410 genotyped donors. The study aimed to test whether cataloging public T cell receptors could reveal signatures of past pathogen exposure. The study used immunosequencing to profile the T cell repertoires of approximately 650 subjects and linked those repertoires to cytomegalovirus serostatus. Besides the first cohort of hundreds of subjects, a separate validation cohort made up of 120 or so different subjects was used. To predict cytomegalovirus infection status, the study combined high-throughput TCR immunosequencing, statistical association of individual TCRs with disease status, and machine learning. A later analysis re-examined previously published TCR beta repertoires from hundreds of donors and added high-resolution HLA genotyping to investigate patterns of TCR occurrence. In the later analysis, no new phenotypic data were used to find candidate immune exposures; instead, reliance was placed on TCR beta sequences and their occurrence across donors. In an earlier analysis of several hundred of the donors, high-throughput TCR beta sequencing was used to judge whether each TCR beta V gene segment behaved as functional or pseudogenic. Donor age, sex, ethnicity and CMV serostatus were compiled alongside the repertoire data. In a later genetic analysis, genome-wide SNP genotypes for about three fifths of the 666 donors were used, and that subset was treated as a discovery cohort. Every discovery cohort repertoire had been produced on one sequencing platform. HLA typing covered class I and class II loci at four-digit resolution. The number of typed donors differed by locus: about 620-640 for A, B, C, DRB1 and DQB1; 500 to 550 for DQA1; about 600 for DPA1; and some 450 for DPB1. Four to six DR-DQ haplotypes were handled as single units for association and clustering, since linkage in the cohort was strong. Among about 360 genotyped donors of the cohort, an average of about 240,000 unique TCR beta nucleotide sequences were sequenced per donor, about a sixth of them non-productive. The research as a whole found: According to a later analysis, parvovirus B19, influenza, CMV and Epstein-Barr virus appeared linked to several top co-occurrence clusters. A later genetic analysis associated a missense DCLRE1C variant with V-gene and J-gene trimming of TCR beta chains, and an independent cohort replicated the association. The cohort was sequenced for TCR beta chains only, and without alpha or paired-chain data the features that could be detected were limited. Because HLA typing was unavailable for some donors at each locus, only the typed subset was used in association tests. In a later analysis, most CMV-associated TCR beta chains were found to appear HLA-restricted, with HLA associations seemingly driven largely by CMV exposure. In a later analysis, TCR association rates were found to vary across HLA loci, with the most associated TCRs seen for DRB1 alleles and the fewest for HLA-C alleles. The sequencing pipeline was judged likely to have produced a cluster of highly shared sequence variants as a technical artifact. The presence/absence analyses assumed that sequencing depth was roughly uniform across donors, and that assumption may not be true. A later analysis found that HLA-associated TCR beta chains were more clonally expanded and had lower generation probabilities than equally common non-associated chains. A later genetic analysis reported fewer N-insertions in productive TCRs among donors in an Asian-associated ancestry cluster than the roughly 700-donor mean. It was suggested by the authors that the approach could potentially be generalized to other disease states and immunological phenotypes. A further reported finding was that TCR beta sequences accurately predicted the HLA-A and HLA-B alleles for most subjects in the first cohort. Immune exposure information for the cohort was limited to CMV serostatus. A later analysis associated roughly 17,000 TCR beta sequences with specific HLA alleles at a false discovery rate of 0.05. Linkage disequilibrium might explain the correlated functional status among segregating V segments, but an unknown experimental factor could not be excluded. Assigning TCR associations to individual alleles was difficult when HLA alleles, especially DR and DQ, strongly co-occurred. Broadly in line with IMGT annotations, most TCR beta V segments showed up in productive rearrangements about 87% or about 30% of the time in an earlier analysis of approximately 600 of the donors. While some public TCRs were present in many individuals, most TCR sequences turned up only very rarely across donors. In vitro tests confirmed that a few of the cytomegalovirus-associated TCR beta chains recognize cytomegalovirus antigens. Some 15 rarely observed V segments, including chromosome 9 orphons, were excluded from the earlier analysis of approximately 500 of the donors because counts were too low. The study listed 164 TCR beta chains as associated with cytomegalovirus. In both the original and validation cohorts, the classifier was reported to diagnose cytomegalovirus status with high specificity and sensitivity.

The cohort comprised under 700 healthy bone marrow donors. At the time of sampling, all cohort members were nominally healthy, though unrecorded immune exposures were likely present. The donor tested CMV seronegative, placing the donor among the 350 to 400 seronegative members of the cohort. Every donor gave a peripheral blood sample, and the peripheral blood mononuclear cells from that sample were used for TCR beta sequencing. The Qiagen DNeasy Blood Extraction Kit was used to extract genomic DNA from the blood cell samples. Points on this clone: The antigen this receptor binds is unknown. No base quality values were provided; no much bigger clone lies one nucleotide off.

Receptor amplification or capture employed the immunoSEQ multiplex PCR assay. For the multiplex PCR, a mixture combining 60 forward primers for TCR Vbeta segments and 13 reverse primers for TCR Jbeta segments was used. A multiplex PCR assay on genomic DNA amplified the CDR3 region of rearranged TCR beta genes. The amplified TCR beta libraries were sequenced on the Illumina HiSeq System as 87-base-pair reads. As for the authors' bioinformatics: In a later analysis, approximately 74 million unique TCR beta chains were counted across the 650 to 700 repertoires, and roughly 10 million of these chains were shared by at least two donors. Raw reads were error-corrected and collapsed into unique sequences with a nearest-neighbor algorithm that merged closely related sequences to remove PCR and sequencing errors. V, D and J gene segments were assigned by aligning CDR3 sequences to IMGT reference sequences. For a sequence to be retained, a match of at least six nucleotides was required to both a V gene segment and a J gene segment. Rearrangements were classified as productive when the CDR3 lacked stop codons and remained in frame with V and J, and all other rearrangements were classified as non-productive. CDR3 was defined by IMGT convention, running from the second conserved V-encoded cysteine to the conserved J-encoded phenylalanine. Sequences without an unambiguous match to a single V gene segment were excluded from the earlier analysis of approximately 600 of the donors. An earlier analysis of 450 to 650 of the donors called V segments functional above 56.7% productive rearrangements and segregating when the between-donor standard deviation exceeded 5%. A statistical classification framework was built to diagnose cytomegalovirus status from the catalog of TCR beta chain sequences. In a later analysis, V and J genes were assigned by comparing TCR nucleotide sequences against IMGT/GENE-DB human TR gene sequences. The TCRdist pipeline was used in a later analysis to assign CDR3 sequences and most-parsimonious VDJ recombination scenarios. In a later analysis, every TCR beta chain was defined by the combination of its CDR3 amino acid sequence and its V-gene family, and reads without a unique V-gene family were dropped. As a way to deal with suspected cross-contamination and a sequencing artifact, a later analysis dropped under 600 nucleotide sequences that were highly shared and had low generation probability. For each public chain, a later analysis derived a clonal expansion index from normalized ranks of inferred template counts within each repertoire. In a later analysis, generation probabilities were computed with a VDJ recombination model fitted to out-of-frame rearrangements, and the resulting probabilities were checked against IGoR. In a later analysis, TCR-TCR, TCR-HLA and TCR-CMV co-occurrence was scored with hypergeometric tests, and a repertoire-size bias correction was applied to TCR pairs. To estimate false discovery rates, a later analysis permuted the HLA or CMV assignments 20 times. In a later analysis, co-occurring TCRs were grouped with DBSCAN, and TCRdist sequence similarity was added when clustering was performed within HLA-allele-positive subsets. Co-occurrence clustering excluded repertoires with fewer than 30,000 or more than 120,000 public chains, plus five with anomalous nucleotide sharing. TCRdb retrieved this table from immuneACCESS and kept in-frame rearrangements only. Not all clones are present; in checked studies, unresolved V genes account for under half, and no reason is known for the remainder. The DNA gave D and trimming, while V, J and clone size come from that table. Counted in this sample were 170,000 or so clones; around 74% of them appeared once. The ten largest clones take up more than 1.1% of the sample.

The source of this sequence is a woman aged 25-40 years in good health and CMV-seronegative. The material sequenced was PBMCs.

The CDR3 region has the sequence CASSPANSANTEAFF. The nucleotides read TGTGCCAGCAGTCCCGCCAACAGTGCGAACACTGAAGCTTTCTTT. The chain couples TRBV14 to TRBJ1-1; no D gene is confidently identified. V loses 6 bases, J loses 1 base, and the germline ends lie 15 bases apart. CDR1 and CDR2, per the germline V gene, are SGHDN and FVKESK. The CDR3 covers 15 residues, taking in both the cysteine and the phenylalanine. Only the CDR3 DNA is retained, 45 bases long and in frame from the first base.